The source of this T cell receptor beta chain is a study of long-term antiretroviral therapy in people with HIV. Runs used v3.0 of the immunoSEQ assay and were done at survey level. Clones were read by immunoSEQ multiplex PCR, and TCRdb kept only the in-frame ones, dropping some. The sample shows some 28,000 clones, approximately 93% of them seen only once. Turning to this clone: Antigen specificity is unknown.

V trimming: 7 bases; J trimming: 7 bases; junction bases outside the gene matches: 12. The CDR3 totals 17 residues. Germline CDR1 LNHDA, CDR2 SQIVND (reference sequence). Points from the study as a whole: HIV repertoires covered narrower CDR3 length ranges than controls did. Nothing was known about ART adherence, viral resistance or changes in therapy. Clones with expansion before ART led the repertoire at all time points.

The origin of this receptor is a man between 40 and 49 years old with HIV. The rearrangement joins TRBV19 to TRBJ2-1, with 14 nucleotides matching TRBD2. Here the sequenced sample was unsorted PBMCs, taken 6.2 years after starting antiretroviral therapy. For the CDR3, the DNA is TGTGCCAGTAAAGAGAAGACTAGCGGGAGGGAGGGGAATGAGCAGTTCTTC. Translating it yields CASKEKTSGREGNEQFF.